This entry describes one TCR beta chain. What it recognizes is unknown. The data were taken from a study of response to subunit inactivated influenza vaccine. Overall study results and limits: With each seasonal influenza vaccination, the authors suggested, few new T cells are recruited.

TCRdb analysed the RT-PCR reads with MiXCR anew, one entry per CDR3 protein. This repertoire shows about 650,000 distinct CDR3 sequences, about a sixth found once; its top ten account for around a tenth. The receptor was derived from a middle-aged man who received an inactivated influenza vaccine. Sequenced here: PBMCs from blood, sampled 11 to 12 days after vaccination.

CDR3 sequence reads: CASSFGTGASYEQYF. For the CDR3, the DNA is TGTGCCAGTAGTTTTGGGACAGGGGCTTCCTACGAGCAGTACTTC. The genes are TRBV19 and TRBJ2-7, with TRBD1 matching 10 bases. The CDR3 runs 15 residues. The germline gives CDR1 LNHDA, CDR2 SQIVND (reference sequence). V dropped 5 bases and J dropped 1; count of bases not matched to a gene: 5.